The next 12 T cell receptor beta chains were all read from a single sample in a study of post-analysis software for immune sequencing data. Presence of unique molecular identifiers characterized the TCR beta cDNA libraries. TCRdb ran MiXCR on the PCR reads and lists one entry per CDR3 protein. Counted here are about 260,000 distinct CDR3 sequences, about 40% occurring once; the ten biggest clones make up around 4.7%. General study findings and limits: Included in a set of several TRBV segments more frequent in patients than controls were TRBV5-6, TRBV5-1 and TRBV20-1.

Their target antigens are unknown. Material for sequencing was blood. The receptor source for this set is a girl aged 10-17 years with multiple sclerosis.

The chain employs TRBV20-1 and TRBJ2-5, with 12 bases lining up with TRBD1. The end of the DNA is better explained by TRBJ2-7, so the J call may be wrong. The CDR3 covers 14 residues. The germline gives CDR1 DFQATT, CDR2 SNEGSKA (reference sequence). The CDR3 coding sequence is TGCAGTGCTATTCCGGGACAGGGGGCGATCGAGCAGTACTTC. Its protein product is CSAIPGQGAIEQYF.

V usage is TRBV20-1 and J usage is TRBJ2-3; 7 bases map to TRBD1. CDR1 and CDR2 from the germline V gene are DFQATT and SNEGSKA (reference sequence). Trimming removed 5 bases from V and 2 bases from J; junction bases left unmatched: 7. The CDR3 has 14 residues. The CDR3 protein is CSAPGQRYTDTQYF. The DNA for the CDR3 is TGCAGTGCTCCGGGACAGCGTTACACAGATACGCAGTATTTT.

This clonotype has only a few counts. Just one base apart from a much larger clone, this may be a read error. V gene TRBV3-1 combines with J gene TRBJ2-1; no definite D call. This CDR3 spans 15 amino acids. Looked up from germline, CDR1 is LGHDT and CDR2 is YNNKEL (reference sequence). The CDR3 sequence is CANSQGGFLGDEQFF. The CDR3 DNA reads TGTGCCAACAGCCAAGGCGGCTTTTTGGGCGATGAGCAGTTCTTC.

Of note for this clonotype: One end of the junction varies from germline; a read error may be responsible. V and J are TRBV7-9 and TRBJ2-1, with 8 bases lining up with TRBD2. The germline V gene encodes CDR1 SEHNR and CDR2 FQNEAQ (reference sequence). The CDR3 length is 16 residues. The CDR3 DNA reads as TGTGCCAGCAGCGTCCCTCCGGGAGGGTCCTACAATGAGAAGTTCTTC. It yields the protein CASSVPPGGSYNEKFF.

This clonotype occurred a few times. The CDR3, as DNA: TGTGCCAGCAGCTTATGGGCGGGTGAGACCCAGTACTTC. This codes for CASSLWAGETQYF. V is TRBV7-2 and J is TRBJ2-5, with D possibly TRBD2 on 5 matching bases. In germline, CDR1 is SGHTA, CDR2 FQGNSA. V was shortened by 2 bases and J by 5 bases, with 9 bases between the two germline ends. This CDR3 region has 13 residues. Full variable domain (missing parts from reference TRBV7-2 and TRBJ2-5): GAGVSQSPSNKVTEKGKDVELRCDPISGHTALYWYRQSLGQGLEFLIYFQGNSAPDKSGLPSDRFSAERTGGSVSTLTIQRTQQEDSAVYLCASSLWAGETQYFGPGTRLLVL.

This clonotype has a count of ten or more. The chain links TRBV18 to TRBJ2-3; 8 bases agree with TRBD1. Trimming cost V 6 bases and J 0 bases; bases outside gene matches: 8. The CDR3 extends over 16 amino acids. The germline gives CDR1 KGHSH, CDR2 LQKENI. CDR3 amino acids: CASSVGTGHSTDTQYF. DNA of the CDR3: TGTGCCAGCTCGGTTGGGACAGGTCATAGCACAGATACGCAGTATTTT.

The chain employs TRBV14 and TRBJ2-5; 8 nucleotides agree with TRBD2. There are 17 residues in the CDR3. Germline V gene data show CDR1 as SGHDN and CDR2 as FVKESK. The ends lost 0 bases at V and 3 bases at J; junction bases unmatched: 9. The CDR3 loop is CASSQDSSGRREETQYF. Here the CDR3 DNA reads TGTGCCAGCAGCCAAGATTCCAGCGGGAGAAGGGAAGAGACCCAGTACTTC. The variable domain in full, completed from reference TRBV14 and TRBJ2-5, reads EAGVTQFPSHSVIEKGQTVTLRCDPISGHDNLYWYRRVMGKEIKFLLHFVKESKQDESGMPNNRFLAERTGGTYSTLKVQPAELEDSGVYFCASSQDSSGRREETQYFGPGTRLLVL.

This clonotype occurred many times. This chain joins TRBV29-1 and TRBJ2-1; D may be TRBD2 (6 bases). The V gene's germline CDR1 is SQVTM and CDR2 ANQGSEA. This CDR3 region has 15 residues. Deletions cut 3 bases from V and 0 bases from J, with 12 bases between. CDR3 sequence reads: CSVEQPSASYNEQFF. CDR3 DNA sequence: TGCAGCGTTGAGCAGCCTAGCGCCTCCTACAATGAGCAGTTCTTC.

This clonotype was recorded at least ten times. V is TRBV27 and J is TRBJ1-2; no clear D gene. Between the trimmed V and J ends, which lost 5 bases and 3 bases, there was a span of 10 bases. The germline gives CDR1 MNHEY, CDR2 SMNVEV (reference sequence). This CDR3 is built from 13 residues. CDR3 nucleotide sequence: TGTGCCAGCAGTCAACCCGGGCACTATGGCTACACCTTC. Amino acids: CASSQPGHYGYTF.

The table lists this clonotype with many counts. This chain links TRBV10-3 with TRBJ2-3, with D perhaps TRBD1 (5 bases). The CDR3 loop spans 14 amino acids. The germline V gene encodes CDR1 ENHRY and CDR2 SYGVKD. Trimming cost V 7 bases and J 3 bases, with 14 bases left between them. In nucleotides, the CDR3 is TGTGCCATCACAGGTGCCCAGGGAACAGATACGCAGTATTTT. Its protein is CAITGAQGTDTQYF.

In this sample, this clonotype turned up many times. The V gene is TRBV9, the J gene TRBJ2-5; TRBD2 matches 12 bases. The junction had 3 bases not matched to a gene; V was cut back by 3 bases and J by 3 bases. This CDR3 has 15 amino acids. The V gene's germline CDR1 is SGDLS and CDR2 YYNGEE. The chain's CDR3 is CASSGTSGVEETQYF. Here the CDR3 DNA reads TGTGCCAGCAGCGGGACTAGCGGGGTAGAAGAGACCCAGTACTTC.

This clonotype came up a few times. This chain uses TRBV5-1 with TRBJ2-2, with D possibly matching TRBD1 (5 bases). The V and J ends lost 4 bases and 1 base respectively, with 14 bases between them. From germline, CDR1 is SGHRS and CDR2 YFSETQ. CDR3 length: 16 residues. The chain's CDR3 is CASSPGQGLNTGELFF. The CDR3 region has the DNA TGCGCCAGCAGCCCCGGGCAGGGCCTGAACACCGGGGAGCTGTTTTTT.